These 18 T cell receptor beta chains were sequenced from one sample in a study of technical replicates of blood from several donors. Measured with immunoSEQ multiplex PCR; TCRdb has only the in-frame clones, and not every one. Of about 61,000 clones listed, 97% were seen once; the top ten hold approximately 0.19%. The specimen sequenced was T cells isolated from PBMCs. Every receptor here comes from a human donor in good health.

V is TRBV7-9 and J is TRBJ1-1; 9 bases align to TRBD1. The trim removed 4 bases at V and 1 base at J, leaving 1 base unmatched. The CDR3 covers 14 residues. The germline gives CDR1 SEHNR, CDR2 FQNEAQ (reference sequence). The CDR3 region is CASSWGQGNTEAFF. The CDR3 DNA sequence: TGTGCCAGCAGCTGGGGACAGGGGAACACTGAAGCTTTCTTT.

V and J are TRBV5-1 and TRBJ1-1; 9 bases fit TRBD1. J lost 6 bases, V lost 4 bases, and 13 bases had no gene match. CDR3 length: 16 amino acids. Looked up from germline, CDR1 is SGHRS and CDR2 is YFSETQ. This CDR3 reads CASSNYRGRRFSEAFF. For the CDR3, the DNA is TGCGCCAGCAGCAACTACAGGGGGCGCCGGTTCTCTGAAGCTTTCTTT.

A single count supports this clone. The DNA of the CDR3 is TGTGCCAGCAGCTTGCAGTCACAAGCGGGAGAGGCCTACAATGAGCAGTTCTTC. The encoded protein is CASSLQSQAGEAYNEQFF. The J gene is TRBJ2-1, the V gene TRBV5-4, with 8 bases matching TRBD2. The V segment lost 1 base and the J segment 2 bases; nucleotides outside the gene matches: 11. The length of the CDR3 is 18 residues. Per the germline V gene, CDR1 is SGHNT and CDR2 is YYREEE (reference sequence).

This chain connects TRBV29-1 to TRBJ2-5, with D possibly being TRBD1 (6 bases). V lost 3 bases to trimming and J lost 5 bases, with 25 bases between them. From germline, CDR1 is SQVTM and CDR2 ANQGSEA. This CDR3 has 17 amino acids. CDR3 bases: TGCAGCGTTGAGGGGCCCATACAGGGAGAAAGCGCGGAGACCCAGTACTTC. Residues: CSVEGPIQGESAETQYF.

Notes on this clone: Its ends do not fully match the called genes, so a read error is possible. This chain links TRBV29-1 with TRBJ1-2; tentatively, D is TRBD1 (6 bases). The germline CDR1 and CDR2 sequences are SQVTM and ANQGSEA. The CDR3 totals 11 residues. DNA of the CDR3: TGCAGCGTTTGGACAGTCTCCCAATCCGCCTTC. Its protein is CSVWTVSQSAF. Full variable domain (remainder filled in from reference TRBV29-1 and TRBJ1-2): SAVISQKPSRDICQRGTSLTIQCQVDSQVTMMFWYRQQPGQSLTLIATANQGSEATYESGFVIDKFPISRPNLTFSTLTVSNMSPEDSSIYLCSVWTVSQSAFGSGTRLTVV.

The chain couples TRBV18 to TRBJ1-1; 7 bases align to TRBD1. V shed 2 bases and J 6 bases; nucleotides not matched to a gene: 12. Germline CDR1 reads KGHSH; CDR2 reads LQKENI. The CDR3 is 16 residues long. The CDR3 here is CASSPSITGAVSEAFF. CDR3 in DNA: TGTGCCAGCTCACCATCCATAACAGGGGCAGTCTCTGAAGCTTTCTTT.

This chain's CDR3 is CASKERGAQETQYF. The CDR3 DNA reads as TGTGCCAGCAAAGAGCGGGGGGCCCAAGAGACCCAGTACTTC. This chain links TRBV28 with TRBJ2-5, with TRBD2 matching over 9 bases. Germline CDR1 is MDHEN and CDR2 is SYDVKM. The CDR3 contains 14 residues. Germline trimming cut 7 bases from V and 1 base from J; bases unmatched to any gene: 4. Full variable domain (rest looked up from reference TRBV28 and TRBJ2-5): DVKVTQSSRYLVKRTGEKVFLECVQDMDHENMFWYRQDPGLGLRLIYFSYDVKMKEKGDIPEGYSVSREKKERFSLILESASTNQTSMYLCASKERGAQETQYFGPGTRLLVL.

The chain is built from TRBV4-1 and TRBJ2-7; D perhaps matches TRBD2 (6 bases). Trimming left V 3 bases short and J 6 bases short, with 18 bases between. The CDR3 extends over 15 amino acids. The V gene's germline CDR1 is MGHRA and CDR2 YSYEKL. The CDR3, as DNA: TGCGCCAGCAGCCAGGCCCCGGGAGCCCTCTCCGAGCAGTACTTC. Translated: CASSQAPGALSEQYF.

V is TRBV5-4 and J is TRBJ1-1; D remains ambiguous. V was clipped by 4 bases and J by 7 bases, with 11 bases between them. The germline V gene has CDR1 SGHNT and CDR2 YYREEE (reference sequence). This CDR3 is 12 amino acids long. CDR3 nucleotide sequence: TGTGCCAGCAGCCCGATGGGAGTTGAAGCTTTCTTT. It translates to CASSPMGVEAFF.

The chain links TRBV28 to TRBJ2-4, with D tentatively TRBD1 (6 bases). The V end lost 6 bases, the J end lost 5 bases, and 17 bases lay between the germline ends. CDR3 length: 15 residues. The germline V gene encodes CDR1 MDHEN and CDR2 SYDVKM. The CDR3 DNA reads TGTGCCAGCAGCCTGATCAGGGGAATTCAAAACATTCAGTACTTC. This gives the protein CASSLIRGIQNIQYF.

The J gene is TRBJ2-7, the V gene TRBV28; the match to TRBD1 covers 9 bases. The CDR3 is 15 residues long. V lost 10 bases to trimming and J lost 6 bases; unmatched junction nucleotides: 16. CDR1 and CDR2 (germline): MDHEN, SYDVKM. Here the CDR3 reads CATWTGERGLTEQYF. The CDR3 DNA reads as TGTGCCACCTGGACAGGGGAGAGAGGGTTAACCGAGCAGTACTTC.

This sequence joins TRBV6-1 and TRBJ1-4; 7 bases agree with TRBD1. Germline V CDR1 and CDR2: MNHNS, SASEGT. V lost 6 bases and J lost 4; bases outside the gene matches: 5. This CDR3 region has 14 residues. CDR3 in DNA: TGTGCCAGCAGGCCGACAGGGATTAATGAAAAACTGTTTTTT. Residues: CASRPTGINEKLFF.

V is TRBV7-9 and J is TRBJ1-2; the D gene is possibly TRBD1 (5 bases). This CDR3 contains 12 residues. Germline V gene data show CDR1 as SEHNR and CDR2 as FQNEAQ (reference sequence). V shed 5 bases and J shed 8 bases, with 12 bases lying between them. In DNA, the CDR3 is TGTGCCAGCAGCAGGGGAAGTGACGGCTACACCTTC. Protein product: CASSRGSDGYTF. Full variable domain (outside the CDR3, taken from reference TRBV7-9 and TRBJ1-2): DTGVSQNPRHKITKRGQNVTFRCDPISEHNRLYWYRQTLGQGPEFLTYFQNEAQLEKSRLLSDRFSAERPKGSFSTLEIQRTEQGDSAMYLCASSRGSDGYTFGSGTRLTVV.

The V call is TRBV25-1, the J call TRBJ1-2, with 9 nucleotides matching TRBD1. This CDR3 region has 12 residues. Unmatched junction bases numbered 7, after V lost 4 bases and J lost 13 bases. The V gene's germline CDR1 is MGHDK and CDR2 SYGVNS. The CDR3 coding sequence is TGTGCCAGCAGTGGACAGGACAGGGGAAGCACCTTC. It yields the protein CASSGQDRGSTF.

This chain links TRBV6-1 with TRBJ2-7; D perhaps matches TRBD2 (5 bases). The germline V gene has CDR1 MNHNS and CDR2 SASEGT. The CDR3 sequence is 14 residues long. Between the trimmed V and J ends, which lost 4 bases and 4 bases, there was a span of 14 bases. The CDR3 nucleotides are TGTGCCAGCAGTGCAGCGGTGAGTTTATACGAGCAGTACTTC. This gives the protein CASSAAVSLYEQYF.

This chain joins TRBV15 and TRBJ1-5; D unclear. The CDR3 sequence is 15 residues long. V was trimmed by 0 bases and J by 3 bases, leaving 9 bases between them. CDR1 and CDR2 from the germline V gene are LNHNV and YYDKDF (reference sequence). CDR3 nucleotides: TGTGCCACCAGCAGAGAAGCACAGAACAATCAGCCCCAGCATTTT. This translates into CATSREAQNNQPQHF.

CDR3 nucleotides: TGTGCCAGCAGGGGGACTAGAGGCGGAGAGACCCAGTACTTC. Residues: CASRGTRGGETQYF. The chain links TRBV2 to TRBJ2-5; TRBD2 matches at 8 bases. V was clipped by 6 bases and J by 4 bases; unmatched bases: 7. CDR1 is SNHLY, CDR2 FYNNEI, per germline. The length of the CDR3 is 14 residues.

The V call is TRBV7-6, the J call TRBJ2-1, with 7 bases identical to TRBD2. CDR1 and CDR2 from the germline V gene are SGHVS and FNYEAQ. The J segment lost 0 bases and the V segment lost 1 base, leaving 6 bases of the junction unmatched. The CDR3 loop spans 17 amino acids. The CDR3 loop reads CASSLGLADVSYNEQFF. DNA for the CDR3: TGTGCCAGCAGCTTAGGGCTAGCGGATGTCTCCTACAATGAGCAGTTCTTC.